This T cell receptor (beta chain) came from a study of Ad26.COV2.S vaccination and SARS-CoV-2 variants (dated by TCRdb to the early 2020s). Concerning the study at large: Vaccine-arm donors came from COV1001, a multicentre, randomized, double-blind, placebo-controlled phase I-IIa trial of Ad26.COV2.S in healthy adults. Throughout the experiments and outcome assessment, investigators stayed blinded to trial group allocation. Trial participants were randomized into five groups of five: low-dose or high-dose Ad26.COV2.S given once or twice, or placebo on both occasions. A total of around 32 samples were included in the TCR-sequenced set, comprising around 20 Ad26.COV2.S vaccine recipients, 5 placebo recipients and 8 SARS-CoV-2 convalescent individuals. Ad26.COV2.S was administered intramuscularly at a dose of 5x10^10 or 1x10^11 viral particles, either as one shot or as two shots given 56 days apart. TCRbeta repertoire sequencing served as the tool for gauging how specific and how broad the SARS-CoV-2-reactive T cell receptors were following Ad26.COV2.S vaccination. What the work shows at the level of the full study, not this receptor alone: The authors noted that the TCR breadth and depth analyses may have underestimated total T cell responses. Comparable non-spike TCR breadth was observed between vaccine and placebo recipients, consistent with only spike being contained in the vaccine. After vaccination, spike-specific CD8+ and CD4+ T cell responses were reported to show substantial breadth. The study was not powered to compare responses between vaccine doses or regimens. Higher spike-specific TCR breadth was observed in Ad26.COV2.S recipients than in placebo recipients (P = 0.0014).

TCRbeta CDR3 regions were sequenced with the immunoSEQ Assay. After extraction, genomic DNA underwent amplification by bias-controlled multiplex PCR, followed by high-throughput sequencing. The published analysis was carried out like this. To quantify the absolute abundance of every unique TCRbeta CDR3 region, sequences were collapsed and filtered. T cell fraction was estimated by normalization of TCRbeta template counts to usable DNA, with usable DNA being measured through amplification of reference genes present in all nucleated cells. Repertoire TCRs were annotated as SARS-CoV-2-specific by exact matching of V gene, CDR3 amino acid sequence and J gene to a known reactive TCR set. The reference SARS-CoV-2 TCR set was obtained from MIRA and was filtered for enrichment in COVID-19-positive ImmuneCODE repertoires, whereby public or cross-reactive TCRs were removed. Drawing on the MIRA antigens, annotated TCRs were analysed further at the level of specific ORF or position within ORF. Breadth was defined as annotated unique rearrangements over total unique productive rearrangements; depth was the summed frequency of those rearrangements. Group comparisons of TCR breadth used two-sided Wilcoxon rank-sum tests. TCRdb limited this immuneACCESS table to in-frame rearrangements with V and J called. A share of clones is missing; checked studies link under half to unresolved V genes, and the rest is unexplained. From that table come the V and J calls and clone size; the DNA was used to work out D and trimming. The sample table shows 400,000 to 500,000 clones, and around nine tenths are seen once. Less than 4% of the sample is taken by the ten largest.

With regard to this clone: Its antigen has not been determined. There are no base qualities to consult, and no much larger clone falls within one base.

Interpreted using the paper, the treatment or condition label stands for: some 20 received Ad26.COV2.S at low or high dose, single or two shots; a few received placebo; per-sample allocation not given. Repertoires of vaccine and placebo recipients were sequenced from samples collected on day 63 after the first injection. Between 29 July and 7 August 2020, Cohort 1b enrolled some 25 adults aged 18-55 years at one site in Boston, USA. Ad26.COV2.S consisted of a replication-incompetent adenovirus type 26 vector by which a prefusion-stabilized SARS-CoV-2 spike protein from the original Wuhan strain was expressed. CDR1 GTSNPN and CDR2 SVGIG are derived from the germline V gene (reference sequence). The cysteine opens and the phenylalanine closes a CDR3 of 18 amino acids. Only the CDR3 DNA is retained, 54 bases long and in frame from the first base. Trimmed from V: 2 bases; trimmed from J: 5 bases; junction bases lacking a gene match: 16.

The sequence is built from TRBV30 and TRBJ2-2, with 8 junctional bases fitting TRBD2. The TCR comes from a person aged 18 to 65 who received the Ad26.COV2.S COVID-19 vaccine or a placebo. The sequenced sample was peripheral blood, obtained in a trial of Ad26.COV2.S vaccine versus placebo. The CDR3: CAWSRGQPSGGGTGELFF. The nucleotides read TGTGCCTGGAGTCGCGGACAGCCAAGCGGGGGAGGGACCGGGGAGCTGTTTTTT.